Listed here are 21 T cell receptor beta chains from one sample, sequenced in a study of blood T cell repertoires in COVID-19. Libraries were prepared by immunoSEQ multiplex PCR; TCRdb keeps only in-frame clonotypes and omits some of them. The top ten clones hold around 3.7% of a sample with tens of thousands of clones, about four fifths of them seen once. The sample comprised peripheral blood. All receptors derive from an elderly woman with acute or convalescent COVID-19.

CDR3 sequence: CASSIQQTSSGRYNEQFF. The DNA for the CDR3 is TGTGCCAGTAGTATCCAGCAGACAAGTAGCGGGAGATACAATGAGCAGTTCTTC. The chain is built from TRBV19 and TRBJ2-1; TRBD2 agrees at 9 bases. The CDR3 runs 18 residues. The J segment lost 4 bases and the V segment lost 3 bases, leaving 13 bases of the junction unmatched. CDR1 LNHDA and CDR2 SQIVND come from the germline V gene (reference sequence).

The rearrangement links TRBV10-3 to TRBJ2-3; 10 bases align to TRBD2. V was clipped by 8 bases and J by 1 base; unmatched bases: 6. Germline V gene sequence: CDR1 ENHRY, CDR2 SYGVKD. The CDR3 contains 15 residues. The CDR3 protein is CAIGLAGDRTDTQYF. CDR3 sequence (DNA): TGTGCCATCGGGCTAGCGGGGGATCGCACAGATACGCAGTATTTT.

The chain links TRBV20-1 to TRBJ1-2, with TRBD1 identical over 7 bases. Trimming at V came to 3 bases and at J to 8 bases, leaving 6 bases not matched to a gene. The CDR3 contains 12 residues. Per the germline V gene, CDR1 is DFQATT and CDR2 is SNEGSKA (reference sequence). This CDR3 is CSASDRAGGYTF. CDR3 bases: TGCAGTGCTAGTGACAGGGCCGGGGGCTACACCTTC.

This clone appeared a single time. The chain carries TRBV29-1 and TRBJ2-7; D is unclear. The germline V and J ends were trimmed by 0 bases and 3 bases, with 9 bases remaining between them. Germline V lookup: CDR1 SQVTM, CDR2 ANQGSEA. The CDR3 extends over 13 amino acids. CDR3 sequence (DNA): TGCAGCGTTGAAGACAGACGGAGCTACGAGCAGTACTTC. This sequence encodes CSVEDRRSYEQYF.

The chain has TRBV6-1 and TRBJ2-7; 9 nucleotides line up with TRBD1. The CDR3 length is 16 residues. The V gene's germline CDR1 is MNHNS and CDR2 SASEGT. The V segment lost 2 bases and the J segment 2 bases; nucleotides outside the gene matches: 7. The DNA for the CDR3 is TGTGCCAGCAGTGAACCGGGGGACAGGGCAGCCTACGAGCAGTACTTC. Translation gives CASSEPGDRAAYEQYF.

The CDR3 sequence is CASSFQGGGSPLHF. The CDR3, as DNA: TGTGCCAGCAGTTTTCAGGGGGGAGGATCACCCCTCCACTTT. The chain has TRBV28 and TRBJ1-6; 7 bases map to TRBD1. This CDR3 is 14 amino acids long. CDR1 and CDR2 from the germline V gene are MDHEN and SYDVKM. Trimming removed 3 bases from V and 10 bases from J; junction bases left unmatched: 6.

This chain uses TRBV27 with TRBJ2-2, with D possibly being TRBD2 (6 bases). V shed 3 bases and J shed 6 bases, with 8 bases lying between them. CDR1 is MNHEY, CDR2 SMNVEV, per germline (reference sequence). This CDR3 has 13 amino acids. In nucleotides, the CDR3 is TGTGCCAGCAGTTTGTGGGGGGCCGGGGAGCTGTTTTTT. This gives the protein CASSLWGAGELFF.

The chain carries TRBV7-9 and TRBJ2-3; D not resolved. Looked up from germline, CDR1 is SEHNR and CDR2 is FQNEAQ (reference sequence). This CDR3 is 15 amino acids long. Trimming removed 1 base at V and 2 bases at J, with 10 bases between. The CDR3 coding sequence is TGTGCCAGCAGCTTAGTGAGCTCATCCACAGATACGCAGTATTTT. This sequence encodes CASSLVSSSTDTQYF. Combining the CDR3 with reference TRBV7-9 and TRBJ2-3 gives the whole variable domain DTGVSQNPRHKITKRGQNVTFRCDPISEHNRLYWYRQTLGQGPEFLTYFQNEAQLEKSRLLSDRFSAERPKGSFSTLEIQRTEQGDSAMYLCASSLVSSSTDTQYFGPGTRLTVL.

The chain combines TRBV25-1 with TRBJ2-3; D unclear. CDR3 length: 16 amino acids. V gave up 8 bases and J gave up 0 bases, with 18 bases separating them. Germline V gene lookup returns CDR1 MGHDK and CDR2 SYGVNS. This chain's CDR3 is CASSKAGSKSTDTQYF. CDR3 in DNA: TGTGCCAGCTCGAAGGCCGGTAGCAAAAGCACAGATACGCAGTATTTT.

The J gene is TRBJ2-3, the V gene TRBV27; 11 positions agree with TRBD2. Germline assignment: CDR1 MNHEY and CDR2 SMNVEV (reference sequence). The J segment lost 4 bases and the V segment lost 8 bases, leaving 5 bases of the junction unmatched. CDR3 length equals 14 residues. CDR3 sequence (DNA): TGTGCCAGCCGTAGCGGGAGGGCCTCAGATACGCAGTATTTT. As protein: CASRSGRASDTQYF.

The chain uses TRBV9 and TRBJ2-1; D might be TRBD1 (5 bases). This CDR3 has 14 residues. Per germline, CDR1 SGDLS and CDR2 YYNGEE. V shed 0 bases and J shed 7 bases, with 11 bases lying between them. The CDR3 protein is CASSVGGRANEQFF. The CDR3 nucleotides are TGTGCCAGCAGCGTAGGGGGCAGGGCTAATGAGCAGTTCTTC.

This chain links TRBV5-1 with TRBJ2-3; D uncertain. Germline values: CDR1 SGHRS, CDR2 YFSETQ. This CDR3 comprises 14 residues. V shed 1 base and J shed 3 bases, with 9 bases lying between them. The CDR3 DNA is TGCGCCAGCAGCTTGAGAGCTAGTACAGATACGCAGTATTTT. Translated, it gives CASSLRASTDTQYF.

This chain links TRBV11-3 with TRBJ2-1; 11 bases are a match to TRBD2. CDR3 length: 16 amino acids. Germline CDR1 is SGHNT and CDR2 is YENEEA. With V trimmed by 3 bases and J by 5 bases, 6 bases remained unmatched. This CDR3 is CASSLGLAELDNEQFF. The CDR3 region has the DNA TGTGCCAGCAGCTTGGGACTAGCGGAGTTGGACAATGAGCAGTTCTTC.

Of note for this clone: A read error may account for a junction end that differs from germline. The chain couples TRBV5-1 to TRBJ2-1; D is unclear. This CDR3 contains 13 residues. CDR1 is SGHRS and CDR2 is YFSETQ in the germline V gene. The CDR3 DNA reads as TGCGCCAGCAGCTTGGGGCAAAACAATGGGCAGTTCTTC. Its protein product is CASSLGQNNGQFF.

The V and J genes are TRBV9 and TRBJ2-7; 10 bases are shared with TRBD1. The CDR3 loop spans 16 amino acids. Per germline, CDR1 SGDLS and CDR2 YYNGEE. Trimming at V came to 2 bases and at J to 2 bases, leaving 7 bases not matched to a gene. The CDR3 sequence is CASSVSATGGPYEQYF. DNA for the CDR3: TGTGCCAGCAGCGTTTCGGCGACAGGGGGCCCCTACGAGCAGTACTTC.

This clone occurred a few times. The CDR3 region has the DNA TGCGCCAGCAGCTTGGAAGCCAGGGGTGAAAAACTGTTTTTT. It is translated as CASSLEARGEKLFF. J is TRBJ1-4 and V is TRBV5-1; D perhaps matches TRBD1 (6 bases). V was clipped by 0 bases and J by 7 bases, with 10 bases between them. The CDR3 has 14 amino acids. The germline gives CDR1 SGHRS, CDR2 YFSETQ.

V gene TRBV30 combines with J gene TRBJ2-1, with TRBD2 identical over 7 bases. With 8 bases clipped from V and 5 bases from J, the junction kept 15 bases outside the gene matches. CDR3 length: 15 residues. Per the germline V gene, CDR1 is GTSNPN and CDR2 is SVGIG (reference sequence). CDR3 DNA sequence: TGTGCCCACCATGGGGCTAGCGGTCTAAACAATGAGCAGTTCTTC. Translated: CAHHGASGLNNEQFF.

This clone was recorded once. J is TRBJ1-1 and V is TRBV6-5; a weak D match, TRBD1 (5 bases). CDR3 size: 12 residues. V was trimmed by 7 bases and J by 4 bases, leaving 10 bases between them. From germline, CDR1 is MNHEY and CDR2 SVGAGI. In DNA, the CDR3 is TGTGCCAGCACCCCGGGGGGCACTGAAGCTTTCTTT. It yields the protein CASTPGGTEAFF.

The chain employs TRBV10-3 and TRBJ2-7; a weak D match, TRBD1 (5 bases). The V gene's germline CDR1 is ENHRY and CDR2 SYGVKD. CDR3 length: 12 amino acids. The germline V and J ends were trimmed by 6 bases and 3 bases, with 9 bases remaining between them. The CDR3 here is CAIRDTGYEQYF. The CDR3 DNA reads TGTGCCATCAGGGACACAGGCTACGAGCAGTACTTC.

The J gene is TRBJ1-1, the V gene TRBV29-1, with 7 bases identical to TRBD1. With V trimmed by 7 bases and J by 6 bases, 14 bases remained unmatched. Per the germline V gene, CDR1 is SQVTM and CDR2 is ANQGSEA. CDR3 length: 14 residues. The CDR3 spells CSARGQARMAEAFF. The CDR3 DNA sequence: TGCAGCGCTCGAGGACAGGCCCGAATGGCTGAAGCTTTCTTT.

The chain uses TRBV7-9 and TRBJ1-3; D gene uncertain. Germline V lookup: CDR1 SEHNR, CDR2 FQNEAQ (reference sequence). This CDR3 has 15 residues. With 1 base removed from V and 2 bases from J, the gap between germline ends came to 9 bases. The CDR3 region is CASSLDAVAGNTIYF. The CDR3 region has the DNA TGTGCCAGCAGCTTAGATGCCGTAGCTGGAAACACCATATATTTT.